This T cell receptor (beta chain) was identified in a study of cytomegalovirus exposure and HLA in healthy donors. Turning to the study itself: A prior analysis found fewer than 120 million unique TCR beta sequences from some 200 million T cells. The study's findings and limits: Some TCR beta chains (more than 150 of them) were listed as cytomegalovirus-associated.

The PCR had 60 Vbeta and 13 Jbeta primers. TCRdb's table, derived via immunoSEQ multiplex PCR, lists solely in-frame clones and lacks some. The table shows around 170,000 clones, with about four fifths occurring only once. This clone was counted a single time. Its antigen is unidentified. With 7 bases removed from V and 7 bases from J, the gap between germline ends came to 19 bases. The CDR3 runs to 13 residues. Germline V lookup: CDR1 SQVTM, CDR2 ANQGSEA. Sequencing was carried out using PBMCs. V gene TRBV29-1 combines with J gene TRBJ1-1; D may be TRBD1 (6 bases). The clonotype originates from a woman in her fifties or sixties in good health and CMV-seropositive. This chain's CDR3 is CSAASNREGEAFF. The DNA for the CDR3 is TGCAGCGCTGCGTCGAACAGGGAGGGTGAAGCTTTCTTT.